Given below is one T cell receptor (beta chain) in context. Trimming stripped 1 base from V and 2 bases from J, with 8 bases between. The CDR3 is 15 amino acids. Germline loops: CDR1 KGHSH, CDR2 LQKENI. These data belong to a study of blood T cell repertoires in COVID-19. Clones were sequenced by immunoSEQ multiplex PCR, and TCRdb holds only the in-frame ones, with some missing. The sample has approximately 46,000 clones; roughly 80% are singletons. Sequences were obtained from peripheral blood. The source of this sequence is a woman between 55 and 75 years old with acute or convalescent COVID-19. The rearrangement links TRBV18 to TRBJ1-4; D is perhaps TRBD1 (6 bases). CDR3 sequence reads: CASSPQGVTNEKLFF. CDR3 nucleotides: TGTGCCAGCTCACCACAGGGGGTTACTAATGAAAAACTGTTTTTT.